This TCR beta chain was observed in a study of early T cells in non-severe SARS-CoV-2 infection. TCRdb analysed the 5' RACE reads with MiXCR anew, one entry per CDR3 protein. The sample lists some 60,000 distinct CDR3 sequences, roughly a tenth seen once, with less than 10% in the top ten. V lost 2 bases and J 2 bases, leaving 13 bases between the germline ends. CDR1 and CDR2 (germline): KGHSH, LQKENI. The CDR3 length is 16 residues. The TCR sequence derives from an adult who was a healthcare worker with PCR-confirmed SARS-CoV-2 infection or an uninfected control (not recorded which). Material: whole blood. J is TRBJ1-3 and V is TRBV18; D gene unclear. The CDR3 DNA reads TGTGCCAGCTCACCAGACTTGCTGAAAGCTGGAAACACCATATATTTT. Protein sequence: CASSPDLLKAGNTIYF.